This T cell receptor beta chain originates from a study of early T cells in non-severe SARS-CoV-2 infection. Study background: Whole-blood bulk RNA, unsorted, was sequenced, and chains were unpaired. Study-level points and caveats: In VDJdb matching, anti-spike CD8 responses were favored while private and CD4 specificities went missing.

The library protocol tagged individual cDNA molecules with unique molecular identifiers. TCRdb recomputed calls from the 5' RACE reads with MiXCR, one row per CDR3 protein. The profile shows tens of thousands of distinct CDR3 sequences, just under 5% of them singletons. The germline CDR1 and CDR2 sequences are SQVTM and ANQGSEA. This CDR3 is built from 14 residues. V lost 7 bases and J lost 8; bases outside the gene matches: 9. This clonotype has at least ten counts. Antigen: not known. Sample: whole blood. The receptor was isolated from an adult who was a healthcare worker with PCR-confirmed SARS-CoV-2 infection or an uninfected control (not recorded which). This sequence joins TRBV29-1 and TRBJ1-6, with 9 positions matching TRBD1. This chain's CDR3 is CSGSTGGVDSPLHF. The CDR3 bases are TGCAGCGGCTCCACAGGGGGCGTCGATTCACCCCTCCACTTT.